This TCR beta chain originates from a study of T cell repertoires in cytomegalovirus infection. The overall study: Evidence of both CMV infection and a matching HLA type came from public TCR beta signatures. Findings of the study overall: Ex vivo responses were dominated by HLA-C-restricted CMV-specific TCR beta clonotypes. Individuals carrying CMV plus the relevant HLA were identified by cumulative frequency of public TCR beta families.

TCRdb re-analysed the reads in MiXCR, keeping a single row per CDR3 protein. The table records more than 150,000 distinct CDR3 sequences, roughly a fifth of them present only once. This clonotype appeared a few times. Its specificity is not known. There are 14 residues in the CDR3. V lost 0 bases and J lost 2, with 8 bases in between. Germline V gene data show CDR1 as SQVTM and CDR2 as ANQGSEA. The chain uses TRBV29-1 and TRBJ2-1; no firm D call. The TCR originated in a human donor in good health (CMV status not recorded). Some clones in this sample may be carry-over from other donors' samples. Sequencing input: PBMCs. The CDR3 nucleotides are TGCAGCGTTGAAGATCGCCTAGCCTACAATGAGCAGTTCTTC. Residues: CSVEDRLAYNEQFF.